Following are 5 T cell receptor beta chains from one sample sequenced in a study of spatial heterogeneity in lung cancer. This sample's time point: sample taken at primary tumor resection. Sequencing covered unsorted whole RNA taken from tumor, nontumor lung or frozen PBMC. TCRdb independently ran MiXCR on the 5' RACE reads; one entry per CDR3 protein. The sample yields about 11,000 distinct CDR3 sequences, around a quarter seen once. The source was PBMCs, collected at surgery. Receptors were obtained from a female donor with early-stage non-small cell lung cancer.

The CDR3 loop is CASYEGGGSSYEQYF. CDR3 DNA sequence: TGTGCCAGCTATGAGGGCGGCGGGAGCTCCTACGAGCAGTACTTC. V and J are TRBV28 and TRBJ2-7; 7 nucleotides agree with TRBD2. From germline, CDR1 is MDHEN and CDR2 SYDVKM. CDR3 length equals 15 residues. Germline trimming cut 8 bases from V and 0 bases from J; bases unmatched to any gene: 10.

This clonotype was recorded at least ten times. The genes are TRBV10-3 and TRBJ2-7; 7 nucleotides line up with TRBD1. This CDR3 contains 15 residues. Germline V CDR1 and CDR2: ENHRY, SYGVKD. Germline trimming cut 10 bases from V and 7 bases from J; bases unmatched to any gene: 19. CDR3 residues: CATLEGQDPLGEQYF. CDR3 in DNA: TGTGCCACCTTGGAAGGACAGGACCCCTTGGGTGAGCAGTACTTC.

This chain joins TRBV20-1 and TRBJ2-7; unclear D gene. Germline loops: CDR1 DFQATT, CDR2 SNEGSKA (reference sequence). The CDR3 runs to 13 residues. Deletions cut 3 bases from V and 3 bases from J, with 12 bases between. Here the CDR3 reads CSASPSAYYEQYF. CDR3 DNA sequence: TGCAGTGCTAGTCCGTCGGCTTACTACGAGCAGTACTTC.

The chain has TRBV15 and TRBJ2-5; perhaps TRBD2 as D (6 bases). Germline CDR1 reads LNHNV; CDR2 reads YYDKDF (reference sequence). The V end lost 1 base, the J end lost 2 bases, and 8 bases lay between the germline ends. The CDR3 covers 14 residues. The CDR3 is CATSRVAEQETQYF. The CDR3, as DNA: TGTGCCACCAGCAGAGTAGCGGAACAAGAGACCCAGTACTTC.

As for this clonotype: Compared with germline, one end of the junction differs, possibly owing to a read error. The chain joins TRBV5-6 to TRBJ2-4; D is undetermined. This CDR3 is 13 amino acids long. CDR1 is SGHDT, CDR2 YYEEEE, per germline. The CDR3 DNA reads TGTGTCAGCAGCTTGTGGCACAAAAACATTCAGTACTTC. This gives the protein CVSSLWHKNIQYF. The full variable domain, rest sourced from reference TRBV5-6 and TRBJ2-4, is DAGVTQSPTHLIKTRGQQVTLRCSPKSGHDTVSWYQQALGQGPQFIFQYYEEEERQRGNFPDRFSGHQFPNYSSELNVNALLLGDSALYLCVSSLWHKNIQYFGAGTRLSVL.